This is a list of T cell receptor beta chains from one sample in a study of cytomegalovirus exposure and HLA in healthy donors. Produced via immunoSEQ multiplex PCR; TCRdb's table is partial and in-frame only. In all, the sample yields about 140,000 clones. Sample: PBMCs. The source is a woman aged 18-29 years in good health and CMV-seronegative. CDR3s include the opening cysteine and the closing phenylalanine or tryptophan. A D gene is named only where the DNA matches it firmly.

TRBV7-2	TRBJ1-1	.	CASSPRQGLGNTEAFF
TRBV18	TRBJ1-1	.	CASEQGSTEAFF
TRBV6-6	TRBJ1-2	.	CASQENPNYGYTF
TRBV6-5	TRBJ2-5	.	CASSRAHLGGETQYF
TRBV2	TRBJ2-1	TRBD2	CASIAGTSIDNEQFF
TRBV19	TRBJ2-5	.	CASSPLPLLSETQYF
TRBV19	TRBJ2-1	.	CASSIMGGSYNEQFF
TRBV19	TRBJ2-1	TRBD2	CASTRLAGVYNEQFF
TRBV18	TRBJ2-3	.	CASSPVRGDTQYF
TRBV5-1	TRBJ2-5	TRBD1	CASSLKGTGGETQYF
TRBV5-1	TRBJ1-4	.	CASSEDSNEKLFF
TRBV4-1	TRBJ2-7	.	CASSQSIAQGHEQYF
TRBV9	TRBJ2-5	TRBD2	CASSVGTSGRPGEETQYF
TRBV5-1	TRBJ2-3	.	CASLGASTDTQYF
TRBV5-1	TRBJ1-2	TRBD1	CASSVGGGDYGYTF
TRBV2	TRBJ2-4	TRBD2	CAINQGGDIQYF
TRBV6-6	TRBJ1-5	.	CASSTETYNQPQHF
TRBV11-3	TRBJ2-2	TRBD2	CASKGLAGVAGELFF
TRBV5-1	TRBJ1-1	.	CASSLPYSTTGQGDTEAFF
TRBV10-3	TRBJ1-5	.	CAIRTEPNQPQHF
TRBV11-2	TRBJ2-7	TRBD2	CASSLLAGTYEQYF
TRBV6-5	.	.	CASSYRGLSTYEQYF
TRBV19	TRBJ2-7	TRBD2	CASSIITSGRYEQYF
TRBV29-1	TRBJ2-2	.	CSVNRFSDRSGELFF
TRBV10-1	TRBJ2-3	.	CASSLTRSGTDTQYF
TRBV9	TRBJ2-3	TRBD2	CASTRSARTSGSVGTDTQYF
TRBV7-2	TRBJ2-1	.	CASSFGLDEQFF
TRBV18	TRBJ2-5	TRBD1	CASSPKRQGLGQETQYF
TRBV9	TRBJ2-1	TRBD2	CASSVSGGSGRKDNEQFF
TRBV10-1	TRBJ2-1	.	CASSMDYPYNEQFF
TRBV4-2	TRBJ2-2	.	CASSQVGWGRRNTGELFF
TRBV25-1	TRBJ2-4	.	CASSVTSEANIQYF
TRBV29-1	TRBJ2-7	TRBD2	CSAASGERSEQYF
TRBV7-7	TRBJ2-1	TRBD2	CASSLDILAGGPYNEQFF
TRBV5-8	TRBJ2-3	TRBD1	CASTLEGAPSTDTQYF
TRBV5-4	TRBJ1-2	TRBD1	CASSLEAGGGGYTF
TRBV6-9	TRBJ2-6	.	CASHPGLLGANVLTF
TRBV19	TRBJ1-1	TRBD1	CASSQPGQGNTEAFF
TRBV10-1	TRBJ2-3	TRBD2	CASSESGAGGWSDTQYF
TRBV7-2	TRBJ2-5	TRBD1	CASQSRDRVQETQYF
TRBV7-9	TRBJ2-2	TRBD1	CASSRDRGSTGELFF
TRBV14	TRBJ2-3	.	CASSQSEGTSTDTQYF
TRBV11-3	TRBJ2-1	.	CASSLAREEQFF
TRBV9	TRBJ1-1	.	CASSAYSRGNTEAFF
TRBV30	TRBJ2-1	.	CAWSLPSNLKGHFSDEQFF
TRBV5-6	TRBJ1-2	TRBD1	CASSPGTGGYGYTF
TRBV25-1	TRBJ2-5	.	CASSEPVGVQETQYF
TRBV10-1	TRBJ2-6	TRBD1	CASWFPQQGAFGGGVLTF
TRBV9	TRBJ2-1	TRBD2	CASSSSGRAGNEQFF
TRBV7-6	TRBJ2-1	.	CASSPQGNEQFF
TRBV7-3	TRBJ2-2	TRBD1	CASSRTGGDTGELFF
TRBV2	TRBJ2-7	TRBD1	CAGGQEDYEQYF
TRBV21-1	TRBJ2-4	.	CASSKVGHKLAKNIQYF
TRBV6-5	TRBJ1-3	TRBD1	CASRDGQGTGNTIYF